These 14 T cell receptor beta chains were sequenced from one sample in a study of lung T cells in sarcoidosis with Löfgren's syndrome. TCRdb used MiXCR to reprocess the reads, holding one entry per CDR3 protein. This table holds under 25,000 distinct CDR3 sequences, roughly a fifth found once. The sample was CD4+ T cells from bronchoalveolar lavage. These TCRs come from a human donor with sarcoidosis (Löfgren's syndrome or another form), or a control subject (not recorded which).

This clonotype came up many times. The chain's CDR3 is CATSRTFAGIGELFF. The CDR3 DNA reads as TGTGCCACAAGTAGGACGTTCGCGGGGATTGGGGAGCTGTTTTTT. The V and J genes are TRBV24-1 and TRBJ2-2; D might be TRBD2 (6 bases). The V end lost 10 bases, the J end lost 8 bases, and 22 bases lay between the germline ends. Germline-derived CDR1 and CDR2 are KGHDR and SFDVKD. This CDR3 contains 15 residues.

Comment on this clonotype: This may come from a read error, since a much larger clone is one base off. The gene calls are TRBV7-3 and TRBJ2-1, with 9 bases matching TRBD2. Germline CDR1 reads SGHTA; CDR2 reads FQGTGA. The CDR3 has 18 amino acids. The CDR3: CATSLRAGGSTSYNEQFF. CDR3 DNA sequence: TGTGCCACCAGCTTACGAGCGGGAGGCTCAACTAGCTACAATGAGCAGTTCTTC.

This clonotype showed up many times. This chain connects TRBV24-1 to TRBJ2-1, with D maybe TRBD2 (6 bases). V lost 3 bases and J 0 bases, leaving 17 bases between the germline ends. This CDR3 has 18 amino acids. In germline, CDR1 is KGHDR, CDR2 SFDVKD. The CDR3 sequence: CATSDERDSGPSYNEQFF. CDR3 nucleotides: TGTGCCACCAGTGATGAACGGGATAGCGGACCCTCCTACAATGAGCAGTTCTTC.

As to this clonotype: A clone one base away is much larger, so this may be a read error. V and J are TRBV7-9 and TRBJ2-1; D unresolved. The CDR3 runs 12 residues. The ends were cut back, 3 bases at V and 5 bases at J, with 5 bases in the middle. Germline-derived CDR1 and CDR2 are SEHNR and FQNEAQ (reference sequence). The CDR3 here is CASSFGHNEQFF. The CDR3 coding sequence is TGTGCCAGCAGCTTCGGACACAATGAGCAGTTCTTC. The full variable domain, its missing parts supplied by reference TRBV7-9 and TRBJ2-1, is DTGVSQNPRHKITKRGQNVTFRCDPISEHNRLYWYRQTLGQGPEFLTYFQNEAQLEKSRLLSDRFSAERPKGSFSTLEIQRTEQGDSAMYLCASSFGHNEQFFGPGTRLTVL.

This clonotype was detected ten times or more. The genes are TRBV28 and TRBJ1-1, with D unclear. Germline CDR1 and CDR2: MDHEN and SYDVKM. This CDR3 has 15 residues. V lost 4 bases to trimming and J lost 4 bases, with 16 bases between them. CDR3 in amino acids: CASSSKRGGGTEAFF. The CDR3 DNA reads TGTGCCAGCAGTTCCAAGCGGGGAGGAGGCACTGAAGCTTTCTTT. Combining the CDR3 with reference TRBV28 and TRBJ1-1 gives the whole variable domain DVKVTQSSRYLVKRTGEKVFLECVQDMDHENMFWYRQDPGLGLRLIYFSYDVKMKEKGDIPEGYSVSREKKERFSLILESASTNQTSMYLCASSSKRGGGTEAFFGQGTRLTVV.

This clonotype was observed a handful of times. The chain links TRBV11-1 to TRBJ2-2, with unresolved D. V lost 5 bases to trimming and J lost 3 bases, with 13 bases between them. Germline V gene lookup returns CDR1 SGHAT and CDR2 FQDESV (reference sequence). The CDR3 runs 15 residues. CDR3: CASSPRGSYTGELFF. For the CDR3, the DNA is TGTGCCAGCAGCCCCCGTGGCTCTTACACCGGGGAGCTGTTTTTT. The full variable domain, with the rest looked up from reference TRBV11-1 and TRBJ2-2, is EAEVAQSPRYKITEKSQAVAFWCDPISGHATLYWYRQILGQGPELLVQFQDESVVDDSQLPKDRFSAERLKGVDSTLKIQPAELGDSAMYLCASSPRGSYTGELFFGEGSRLTVL.

This clonotype counts as medium-sized. The chain is built from TRBV27 and TRBJ1-2, with TRBD1 matching 7 bases. Losses at the gene ends were 7 bases for V and 2 bases for J; bases not matched to a gene: 7. Germline CDR1 and CDR2: MNHEY and SMNVEV (reference sequence). The length of the CDR3 is 14 residues. Here the CDR3 DNA reads TGTGCCAGCACCTCCTTGACAGGGAACTATGGCTACACCTTC. This gives the protein CASTSLTGNYGYTF.

This clonotype has at least ten counts. J is TRBJ2-3 and V is TRBV28; maybe TRBD1 (6 bases). Germline V gives CDR1 MDHEN, CDR2 SYDVKM. This CDR3 has 16 residues. Trimming removed 5 bases at V and 4 bases at J, with 19 bases between. The DNA of the CDR3 is TGTGCCAGCAGTCCAGGGGCGCCTTGGCAGGCAGATACGCAGTATTTT. It is translated as CASSPGAPWQADTQYF.

The genes are TRBV28 and TRBJ2-5; 7 bases map to TRBD1. Trimming removed 11 bases from V and 4 bases from J; junction bases left unmatched: 13. Germline CDR1 MDHEN, CDR2 SYDVKM. This CDR3 region has 14 residues. The CDR3 DNA is TGTGCCGGCAATCTAGACAGGGTTGTAGAGACCCAGTACTTC. Its protein product is CAGNLDRVVETQYF.

This clonotype rates as medium-sized (0.01 to 0.1%). The chain combines TRBV27 with TRBJ2-3; tentatively, D is TRBD2 (6 bases). The V gene's germline CDR1 is MNHEY and CDR2 SMNVEV (reference sequence). The CDR3 covers 10 residues. The ends were cut back, 8 bases at V and 9 bases at J, with 9 bases in the middle. In DNA form, the CDR3 reads TGTGCCAGCGGGAGGTTGACGCAGTATTTT. Protein sequence: CASGRLTQYF.

This clonotype showed up just a few times. The chain couples TRBV5-1 to TRBJ2-7; D not resolved. The V end was cut by 0 bases, the J end by 0 bases, with 7 bases between. The CDR3 runs to 14 residues. Germline loops: CDR1 SGHRS, CDR2 YFSETQ. The CDR3 coding sequence is TGCGCCAGCAGCTTGGCACCACCCTCCTACGAGCAGTACTTC. It is translated as CASSLAPPSYEQYF.

V is TRBV29-1 and J is TRBJ2-1; the D is unclear. This CDR3 has 14 residues. V lost 2 bases and J lost 9, with 17 bases in between. CDR1 SQVTM and CDR2 ANQGSEA come from the germline V gene. CDR3 residues: CSVENTGGWREQFF. Written as DNA, the CDR3 is TGCAGCGTTGAAAACACGGGCGGATGGCGTGAGCAGTTCTTC.

The table lists this clonotype with a few counts. The V gene is TRBV5-1, the J gene TRBJ2-3; possible D gene TRBD1, 6 bases. Germline V lookup: CDR1 SGHRS, CDR2 YFSETQ. The V and J ends lost 4 bases and 1 base respectively, with 10 bases between them. The CDR3 has 14 residues. The CDR3 nucleotides are TGCGCCAGCAGCCCACAGGGCGGCACAGATACGCAGTATTTT. Encoded protein: CASSPQGGTDTQYF. Supplemented by reference TRBV5-1 and TRBJ2-3, the full variable domain reads KAGVTQTPRYLIKTRGQQVTLSCSPISGHRSVSWYQQTPGQGLQFLFEYFSETQRNKGNFPGRFSGRQFSNSRSEMNVSTLELGDSALYLCASSPQGGTDTQYFGPGTRLTVL.

This rearrangement joins TRBV5-4 to TRBJ1-4; TRBD1 might be the D (6 bases). The CDR3 consists of 15 residues. The germline V gene encodes CDR1 SGHNT and CDR2 YYREEE (reference sequence). V lost 4 bases and J lost 5, with 15 bases in between. This chain's CDR3 is CASSVPGQGNEKLFF. The CDR3 nucleotides are TGTGCCAGCAGCGTACCGGGGCAGGGGAATGAAAAACTGTTTTTT.